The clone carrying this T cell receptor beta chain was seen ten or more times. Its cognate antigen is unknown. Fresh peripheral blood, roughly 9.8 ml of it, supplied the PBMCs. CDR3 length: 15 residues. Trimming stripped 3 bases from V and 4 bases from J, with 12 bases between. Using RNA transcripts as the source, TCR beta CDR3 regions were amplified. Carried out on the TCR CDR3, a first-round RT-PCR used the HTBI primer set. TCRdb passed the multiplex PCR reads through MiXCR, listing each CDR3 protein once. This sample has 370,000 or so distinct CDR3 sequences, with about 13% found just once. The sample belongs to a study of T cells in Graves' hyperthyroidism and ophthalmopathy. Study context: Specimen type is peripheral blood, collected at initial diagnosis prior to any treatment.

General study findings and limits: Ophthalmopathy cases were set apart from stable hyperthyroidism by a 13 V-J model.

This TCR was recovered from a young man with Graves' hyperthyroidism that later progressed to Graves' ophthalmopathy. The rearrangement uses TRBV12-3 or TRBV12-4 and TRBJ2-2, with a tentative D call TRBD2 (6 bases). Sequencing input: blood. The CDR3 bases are TGTGCCAGCAGTTTTGATGTAGCGGTCACCGGGGAGCTGTTTTTT. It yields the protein CASSFDVAVTGELFF.